The following is a T cell receptor (beta chain) sequence with its context. Its target is not known. V lost 5 bases and J lost 4, with 8 bases in between. This CDR3 has 12 amino acids. Germline loops: CDR1 LNHDA, CDR2 SQIVND (reference sequence). This sample is part of a study of OX40 agonist ivuxolimab in advanced cancers. Study information: The study gave patients intravenous ivuxolimab at 0.01 to 10 mg/kg every 2 weeks. A male proportion of under 90% was recorded, with mean age approximately 57 years and range roughly 20 to 85. One hepatocellular carcinoma and two cutaneous melanoma patients partially responded. Whole-study results and caveats: Partial responders at 0.1-3.0 mg/kg had among the lowest clonal expansion.

Measured with immunoSEQ multiplex PCR; TCRdb has only the in-frame clones, and not every one. The sample shows around 83,000 clones, 90% to 95% of them seen only once. The chain combines TRBV19 with TRBJ1-2; D not resolved. Sample: CD4+ or CD8+ T cells sorted from blood, taken in a trial of the OX40 agonist ivuxolimab. The sequence came from an adult with an advanced solid tumor such as melanoma, head and neck, liver or kidney cancer. CDR3: CASSAVGYGYTF. For the CDR3, the DNA is TGTGCCAGTAGTGCCGTTGGCTATGGCTACACCTTC.